The clone carrying this T cell receptor (beta chain) was seen at least ten times. The data were obtained in a study of T cells in Graves' hyperthyroidism and ophthalmopathy. Amplification targeted TCR beta CDR3 regions from RNA transcripts. Researchers ran a first-round RT-PCR on the TCR CDR3 using the HTBI primer set. TCRdb re-analysed the multiplex PCR reads in MiXCR, keeping a single row per CDR3 protein. Seen here are more than 450,000 distinct CDR3 sequences, nearly 20% observed once, and the top ten hold 40% to 50%. This CDR3 contains 13 residues. Germline values: CDR1 LGHDT, CDR2 YNNKEL (reference sequence). Trimming stripped 4 bases from V and 8 bases from J, with 14 bases between.

The sequenced material came from blood. The chain has TRBV3-1 and TRBJ1-2; D uncertain. This receptor was obtained from a man between 40 and 49 years old with Graves' ophthalmopathy. CDR3 nucleotides: TGTGCCAGCAGCCCCGGGGATGAAGGGGGCTACACCTTC. The encoded protein is CASSPGDEGGYTF.